This T cell receptor beta chain was obtained from a study of shared clonotypes between healthy human individuals. Broader study findings: Only blood underwent sampling, and tissue repertoires likely differ.

Splitting of CD4+ cells produced CD45RA+ naive and CD45RA-negative memory subsets. Concerning this clone itself: No antigen is known for it.

CDR1 is SGDLS, CDR2 YYNGEE, per germline. V lost 4 bases, J lost 6 bases, and 7 bases stayed unmatched. The CDR3 has 15 amino acids. Running of the assay took place at deep level. The method was immunoSEQ multiplex PCR; TCRdb's version includes in-frame clones alone and lacks a portion of them. The sample records some 1.4 million clones, roughly 95% being singletons. The source is a man aged 25-40 years in good health. Sequencing used naive CD4+ T cells sorted from blood. Indicated subset: CD45RA+ positively selected. The chain joins TRBV9 to TRBJ1-2, with 12 bases lining up with TRBD1. The CDR3 DNA reads TGTGCCAGCAGCTTACCGGGACAGGGGGCGGATGGCTACACCTTC. Protein sequence: CASSLPGQGADGYTF.